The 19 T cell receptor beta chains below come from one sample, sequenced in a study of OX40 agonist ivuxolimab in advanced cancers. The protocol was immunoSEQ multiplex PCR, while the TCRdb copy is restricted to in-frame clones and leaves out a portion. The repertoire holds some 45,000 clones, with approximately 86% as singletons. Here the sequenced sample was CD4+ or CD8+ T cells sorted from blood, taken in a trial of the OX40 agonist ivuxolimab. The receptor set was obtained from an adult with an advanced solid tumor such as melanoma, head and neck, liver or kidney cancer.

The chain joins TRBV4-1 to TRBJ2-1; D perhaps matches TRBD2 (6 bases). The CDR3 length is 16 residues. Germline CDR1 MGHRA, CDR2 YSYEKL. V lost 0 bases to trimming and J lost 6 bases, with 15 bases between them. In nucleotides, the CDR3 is TGCGCCAGCAGCCAAGAGGCTGGGACTTTGGGCAATGAGCAGTTCTTC. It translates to CASSQEAGTLGNEQFF.

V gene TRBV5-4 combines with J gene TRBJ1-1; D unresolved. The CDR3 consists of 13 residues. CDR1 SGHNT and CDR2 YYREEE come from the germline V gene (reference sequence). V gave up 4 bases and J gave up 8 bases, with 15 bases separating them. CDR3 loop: CASSLGSEREAFF. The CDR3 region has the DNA TGTGCCAGCAGCCTGGGCTCCGAGCGGGAAGCTTTCTTT.

The CDR3 region is CASRSSQATNEKLFF. CDR3 nucleotide sequence: TGTGCCAGCAGGAGTTCGCAGGCAACTAATGAAAAACTGTTTTTT. The chain couples TRBV7-6 to TRBJ1-4; D gene uncertain. The CDR3 has 15 residues. Trimming took off 6 bases at V and 0 bases at J, with 11 bases between the two ends. The V gene's germline CDR1 is SGHVS and CDR2 FNYEAQ.

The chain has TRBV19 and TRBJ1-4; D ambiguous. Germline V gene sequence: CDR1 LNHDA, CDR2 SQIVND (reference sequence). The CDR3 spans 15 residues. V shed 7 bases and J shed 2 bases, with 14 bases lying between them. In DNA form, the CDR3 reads TGTGCCAGTACCCACGACCTGCACACTAATGAAAAACTGTTTTTT. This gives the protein CASTHDLHTNEKLFF.

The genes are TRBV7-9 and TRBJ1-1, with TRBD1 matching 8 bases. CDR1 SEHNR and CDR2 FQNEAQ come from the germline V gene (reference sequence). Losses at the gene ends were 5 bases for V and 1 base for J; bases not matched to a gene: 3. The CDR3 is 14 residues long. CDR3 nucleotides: TGTGCCAGCAGCCCCGGACAGGGGAACACTGAAGCTTTCTTT. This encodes CASSPGQGNTEAFF.

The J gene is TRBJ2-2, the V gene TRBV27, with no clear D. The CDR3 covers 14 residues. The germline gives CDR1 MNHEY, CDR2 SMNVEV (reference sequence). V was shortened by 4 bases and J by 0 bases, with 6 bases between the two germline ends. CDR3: CASSSNPNTGELFF. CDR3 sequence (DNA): TGTGCCAGCAGTTCCAACCCGAACACCGGGGAGCTGTTTTTT.

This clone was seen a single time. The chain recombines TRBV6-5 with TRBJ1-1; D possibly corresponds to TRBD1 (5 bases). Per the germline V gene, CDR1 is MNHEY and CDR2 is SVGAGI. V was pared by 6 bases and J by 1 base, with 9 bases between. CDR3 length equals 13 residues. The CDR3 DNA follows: TGTGCCAGCAGCCTCGGACAGAACACTGAAGCTTTCTTT. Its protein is CASSLGQNTEAFF.

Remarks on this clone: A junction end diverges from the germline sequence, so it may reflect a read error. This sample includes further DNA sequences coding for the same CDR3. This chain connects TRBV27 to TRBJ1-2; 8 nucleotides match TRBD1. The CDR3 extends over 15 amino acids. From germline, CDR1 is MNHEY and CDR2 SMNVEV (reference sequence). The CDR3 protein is CASSFGQGGHYGYTF. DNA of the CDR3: TGCGCCAGCAGTTTTGGACAGGGAGGGCACTATGGCTACACCTTC.

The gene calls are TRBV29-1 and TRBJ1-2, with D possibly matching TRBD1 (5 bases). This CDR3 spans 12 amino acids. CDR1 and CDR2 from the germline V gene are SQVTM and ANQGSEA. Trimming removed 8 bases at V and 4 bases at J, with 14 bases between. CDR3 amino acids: CSSRGTGYGYTF. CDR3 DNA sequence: TGCAGCTCCCGGGGGACGGGCTATGGCTACACCTTC.

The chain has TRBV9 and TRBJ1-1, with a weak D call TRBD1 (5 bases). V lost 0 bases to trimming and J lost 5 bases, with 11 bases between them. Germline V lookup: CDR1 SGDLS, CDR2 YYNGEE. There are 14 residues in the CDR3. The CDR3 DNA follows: TGTGCCAGCAGCGTAGCCTCGGGGGATACTGAAGCTTTCTTT. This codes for CASSVASGDTEAFF.

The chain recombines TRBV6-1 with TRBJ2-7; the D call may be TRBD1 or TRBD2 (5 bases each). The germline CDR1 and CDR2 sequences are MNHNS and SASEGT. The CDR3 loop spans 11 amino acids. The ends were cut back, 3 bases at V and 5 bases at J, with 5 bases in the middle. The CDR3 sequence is CASSEGDEQYF. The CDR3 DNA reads TGTGCCAGCAGTGAGGGGGACGAGCAGTACTTC.

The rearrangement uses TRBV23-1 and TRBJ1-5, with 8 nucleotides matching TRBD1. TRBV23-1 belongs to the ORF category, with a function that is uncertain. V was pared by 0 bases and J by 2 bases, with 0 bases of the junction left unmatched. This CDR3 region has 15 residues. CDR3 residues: CASSQSGQGNQPQHF. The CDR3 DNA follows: TGCGCCAGCAGTCAATCGGGACAGGGCAATCAGCCCCAGCATTTT.

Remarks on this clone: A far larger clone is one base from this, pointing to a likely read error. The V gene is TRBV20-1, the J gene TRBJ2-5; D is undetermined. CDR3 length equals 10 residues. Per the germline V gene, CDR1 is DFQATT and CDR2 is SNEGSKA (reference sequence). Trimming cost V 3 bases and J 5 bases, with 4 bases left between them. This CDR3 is CSASNETQYF. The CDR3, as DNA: TGCAGTGCTAGCAACGAGACCCAGTACTTC.

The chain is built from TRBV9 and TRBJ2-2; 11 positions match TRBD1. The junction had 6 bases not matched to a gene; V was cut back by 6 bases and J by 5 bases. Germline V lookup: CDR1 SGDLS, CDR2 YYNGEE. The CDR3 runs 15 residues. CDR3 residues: CASTGQGAPTGELFF. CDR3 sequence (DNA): TGTGCCAGCACAGGACAGGGGGCTCCAACCGGGGAGCTGTTTTTT.

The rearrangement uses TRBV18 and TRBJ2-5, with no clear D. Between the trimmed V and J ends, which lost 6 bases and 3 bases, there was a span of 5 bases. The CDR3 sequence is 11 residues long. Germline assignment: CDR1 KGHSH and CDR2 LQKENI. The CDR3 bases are TGTGCCAGCTCCCTTGAAGAGACCCAGTACTTC. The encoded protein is CASSLEETQYF.

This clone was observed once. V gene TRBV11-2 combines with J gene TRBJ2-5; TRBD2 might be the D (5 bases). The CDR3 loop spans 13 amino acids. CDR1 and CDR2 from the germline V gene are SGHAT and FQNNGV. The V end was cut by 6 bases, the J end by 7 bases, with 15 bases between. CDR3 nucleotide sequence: TGTGCCAGCAGTACTAATACTGGAGGGACCCAGTACTTC. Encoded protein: CASSTNTGGTQYF. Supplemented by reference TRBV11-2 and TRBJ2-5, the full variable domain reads EAGVAQSPRYKIIEKRQSVAFWCNPISGHATLYWYQQILGQGPKLLIQFQNNGVVDDSQLPKDRFSAERLKGVDSTLKIQPAKLEDSAVYLCASSTNTGGTQYFGPGTRLLVL.

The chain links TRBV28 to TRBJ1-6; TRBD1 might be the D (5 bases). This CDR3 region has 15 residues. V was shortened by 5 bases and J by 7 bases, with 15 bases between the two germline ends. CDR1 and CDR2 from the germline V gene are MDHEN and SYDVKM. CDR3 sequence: CASSPSGTLNSPLHF. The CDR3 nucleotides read TGTGCCAGCAGTCCCTCGGGGACCCTAAATTCACCCCTCCACTTT.

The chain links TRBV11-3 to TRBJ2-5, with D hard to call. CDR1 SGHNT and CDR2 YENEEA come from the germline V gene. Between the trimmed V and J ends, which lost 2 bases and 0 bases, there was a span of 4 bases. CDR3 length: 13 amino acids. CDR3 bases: TGTGCCAGCAGCTTACAGTACCAAGAGACCCAGTACTTC. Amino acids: CASSLQYQETQYF.

In nucleotides, the CDR3 is TGTGCCAGCAGTTCCCTCGTCACCCTAGCGGGGGGGCTCCAAGAGACCCAGTACTTC. Protein product: CASSSLVTLAGGLQETQYF. This chain joins TRBV28 and TRBJ2-5, with 12 bases identical to TRBD2. V shed 4 bases and J 1 base; nucleotides not matched to a gene: 13. Germline CDR1 MDHEN, CDR2 SYDVKM. This CDR3 is built from 19 residues.